Listed below are T cell receptor beta chains from one sample, sequenced in a study of technical replicates of blood from a few donors. Profiled with immunoSEQ multiplex PCR; TCRdb holds only in-frame clones, not every one. This table has 65,000 to 80,000 clones, 90% to 95% appearing once. The sample comprised T cells isolated from PBMCs. These receptors came from a human donor in good health. Both conserved end residues are part of each CDR3. Each record gives: J gene, V gene, D gene, CDR3 protein. The D gene is left open where the match is weak.

J: TRBJ2-1; V: TRBV5-1; D: -; CDR3: CASSTGLSYNEQFF
J: TRBJ2-1; V: TRBV2; D: TRBD1; CDR3: CASRGTGAYNEQFF
J: TRBJ1-4; V: TRBV2; D: -; CDR3: CASLSATNEKLFF
J: TRBJ1-2; V: TRBV27; D: -; CDR3: CASSLSQGLYGYTF
J: TRBJ2-5; V: TRBV27; D: TRBD2; CDR3: CASSLIGLAGLAETQYF
J: TRBJ2-5; V: TRBV29-1; D: TRBD2; CDR3: CSVEGTSGAAKETQYF
J: TRBJ2-7; V: TRBV15; D: TRBD1; CDR3: CATSSWTGGNEQYF
J: TRBJ2-2; V: TRBV19; D: -; CDR3: CASRRTSAGSGELFF
J: TRBJ2-7; V: TRBV25-1; D: -; CDR3: CASSDWSETYEQYF
J: TRBJ2-7; V: TRBV6-1; D: -; CDR3: CASSEQLDSYEQYF
J: TRBJ2-1; V: TRBV6-5; D: TRBD2; CDR3: CASMGLDLEQFF
J: TRBJ2-1; V: TRBV28; D: TRBD2; CDR3: CASSFPGTGTSFNEQFF
J: TRBJ2-7; V: TRBV5-1; D: TRBD1; CDR3: CASSLPTGTGDEQYF
J: TRBJ2-5; V: TRBV29-1; D: -; CDR3: CSVGLRETQYF
J: TRBJ2-2; V: TRBV6-6; D: -; CDR3: CASSYSRQGLTGELFF
J: TRBJ2-6; V: TRBV2; D: TRBD1; CDR3: CASSRQGTGANVLTF
J: TRBJ1-5; V: TRBV27; D: -; CDR3: CASSPSWGESNQPQHF
J: TRBJ1-1; V: TRBV5-1; D: -; CDR3: CASSLAAGSNTEAFF
J: TRBJ1-2; V: TRBV10-3; D: -; CDR3: CAISESYDNGYTF
J: TRBJ2-1; V: TRBV27; D: -; CDR3: CASSLRTGRGNEQFF
J: TRBJ2-7; V: TRBV10-3; D: -; CDR3: CAISRSYEQYF
J: TRBJ2-1; V: TRBV14; D: TRBD2; CDR3: CASSRWEGLNEQFF
J: TRBJ2-1; V: TRBV5-4; D: TRBD2; CDR3: CASSPPRGGPNNEQFF
J: TRBJ2-7; V: TRBV5-4; D: TRBD2; CDR3: CASSFSGINHEQYF
J: TRBJ2-7; V: TRBV27; D: TRBD1; CDR3: CASTTGGYYEQYF
J: TRBJ2-3; V: TRBV2; D: TRBD2; CDR3: CASSDIASGRRDTQYF
J: TRBJ2-1; V: TRBV19; D: TRBD1; CDR3: CASSPGTGMTNEQFF
J: TRBJ1-4; V: TRBV11-2; D: -; CDR3: CASSLGQAEKLFF
J: TRBJ2-7; V: TRBV5-1; D: TRBD1; CDR3: CASSSGQGPYEQYF
J: TRBJ2-1; V: TRBV4-1; D: TRBD1; CDR3: CASSPFPTGSSYNEQFF
J: TRBJ1-2; V: TRBV29-1; D: TRBD1; CDR3: CSVGSTGDNYGYTF
J: TRBJ1-2; V: TRBV29-1; D: TRBD1; CDR3: CSVVDRYRGYTF
J: TRBJ2-7; V: TRBV4-1; D: TRBD1; CDR3: CASSQVGTAFYEQYF
J: TRBJ1-2; V: TRBV29-1; D: TRBD1; CDR3: CSVPLLDREYGYTF
J: TRBJ2-7; V: TRBV5-6; D: -; CDR3: CASSLYGSSYEQYF
J: TRBJ2-7; V: TRBV2; D: -; CDR3: CASSYTYEQYF
J: TRBJ2-3; V: TRBV25-1; D: TRBD2; CDR3: CAVGEGRVSTDTQYF